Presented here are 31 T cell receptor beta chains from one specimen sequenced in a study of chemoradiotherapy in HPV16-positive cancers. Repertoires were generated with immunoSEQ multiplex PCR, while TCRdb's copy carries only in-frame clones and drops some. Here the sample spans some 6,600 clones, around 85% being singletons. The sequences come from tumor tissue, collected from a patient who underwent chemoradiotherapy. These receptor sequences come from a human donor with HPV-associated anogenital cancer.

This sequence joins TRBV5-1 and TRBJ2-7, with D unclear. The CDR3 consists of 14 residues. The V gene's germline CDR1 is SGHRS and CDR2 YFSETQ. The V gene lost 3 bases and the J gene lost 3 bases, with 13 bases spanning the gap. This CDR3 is CASSSIEKGYEQYF. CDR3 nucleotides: TGCGCCAGCAGCTCGATAGAAAAAGGCTACGAGCAGTACTTC.

The DNA for the CDR3 is TGTGCCAGCAGCGAGACAGGGGACGAGCAGTACTTC. Residues: CASSETGDEQYF. This chain uses TRBV7-9 with TRBJ2-7, with TRBD1 identical over 8 bases. The CDR3 runs 12 residues. The trim removed 5 bases at V and 5 bases at J, leaving 2 bases unmatched. Germline CDR1 and CDR2: SEHNR and FQNEAQ (reference sequence).

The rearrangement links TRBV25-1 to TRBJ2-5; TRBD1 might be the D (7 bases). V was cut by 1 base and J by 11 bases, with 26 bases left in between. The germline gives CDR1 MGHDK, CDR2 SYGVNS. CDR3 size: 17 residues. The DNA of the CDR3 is TGTGCCAGCAGTGAATGGGGGCACAGGGGAGGCCCCGGGGAGCAGTACTTC. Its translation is CASSEWGHRGGPGEQYF.

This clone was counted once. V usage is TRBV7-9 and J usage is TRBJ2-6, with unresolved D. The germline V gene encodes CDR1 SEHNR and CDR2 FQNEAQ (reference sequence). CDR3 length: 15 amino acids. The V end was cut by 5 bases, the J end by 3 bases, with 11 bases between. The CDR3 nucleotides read TGTGCCAGCAGCCTAAGGGTCGGTGGGGCCAACGTCCTGACTTTC. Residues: CASSLRVGGANVLTF. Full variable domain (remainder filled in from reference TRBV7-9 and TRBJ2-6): DTGVSQNPRHKITKRGQNVTFRCDPISEHNRLYWYRQTLGQGPEFLTYFQNEAQLEKSRLLSDRFSAERPKGSFSTLEIQRTEQGDSAMYLCASSLRVGGANVLTFGAGSRLTVL.

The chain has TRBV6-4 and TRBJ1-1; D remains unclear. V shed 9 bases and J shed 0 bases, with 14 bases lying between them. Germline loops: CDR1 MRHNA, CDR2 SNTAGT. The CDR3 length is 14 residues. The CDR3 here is CARRQRRMNTEAFF. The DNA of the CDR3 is TGTGCCAGAAGGCAGAGAAGGATGAACACTGAAGCTTTCTTT.

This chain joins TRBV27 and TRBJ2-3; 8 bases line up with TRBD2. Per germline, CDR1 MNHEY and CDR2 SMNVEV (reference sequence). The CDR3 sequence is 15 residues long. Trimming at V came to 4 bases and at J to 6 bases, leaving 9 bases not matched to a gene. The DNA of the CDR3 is TGTGCCAGCAGTTCGGGAGGGGCGAGACGGGATACGCAGTATTTT. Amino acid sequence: CASSSGGARRDTQYF.

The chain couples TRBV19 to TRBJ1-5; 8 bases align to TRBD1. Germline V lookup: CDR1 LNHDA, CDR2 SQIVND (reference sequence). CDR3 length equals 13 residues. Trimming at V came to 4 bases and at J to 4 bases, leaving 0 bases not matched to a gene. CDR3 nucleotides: TGTGCCAGTAGTAACAGGGGGAATCAGCCCCAGCATTTT. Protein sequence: CASSNRGNQPQHF. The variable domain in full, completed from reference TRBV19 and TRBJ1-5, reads DGGITQSPKYLFRKEGQNVTLSCEQNLNHDAMYWYRQDPGQGLRLIYYSQIVNDFQKGDIAEGYSVSREKKESFPLTVTSAQKNPTAFYLCASSNRGNQPQHFGDGTRLSIL.

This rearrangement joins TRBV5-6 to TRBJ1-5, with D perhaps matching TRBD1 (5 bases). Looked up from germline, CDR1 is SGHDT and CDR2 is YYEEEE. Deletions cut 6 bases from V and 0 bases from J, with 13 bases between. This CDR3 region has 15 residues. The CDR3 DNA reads TGTGCCAGCAACTTACAGGTCGATAGCAATCAGCCCCAGCATTTT. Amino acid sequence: CASNLQVDSNQPQHF.

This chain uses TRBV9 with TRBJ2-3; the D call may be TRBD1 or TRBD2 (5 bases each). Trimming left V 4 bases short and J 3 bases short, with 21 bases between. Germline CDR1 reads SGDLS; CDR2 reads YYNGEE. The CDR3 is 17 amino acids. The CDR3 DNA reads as TGTGCCAGCAGCCCTAATTGGGGGAGAAGGTGGACAGATACGCAGTATTTT. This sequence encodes CASSPNWGRRWTDTQYF.

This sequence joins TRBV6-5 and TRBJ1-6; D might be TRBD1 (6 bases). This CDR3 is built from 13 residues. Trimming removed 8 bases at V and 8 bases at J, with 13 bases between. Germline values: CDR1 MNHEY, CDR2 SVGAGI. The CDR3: CASGLGGYSPLHF. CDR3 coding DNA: TGTGCCAGCGGGTTAGGGGGATATTCACCCCTCCACTTT.

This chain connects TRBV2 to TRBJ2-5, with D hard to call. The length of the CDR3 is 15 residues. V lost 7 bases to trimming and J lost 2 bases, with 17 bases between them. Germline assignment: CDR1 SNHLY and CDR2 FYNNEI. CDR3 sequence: CASTQSLGYQETQYF. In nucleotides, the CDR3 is TGTGCCAGCACTCAAAGTTTGGGGTATCAAGAGACCCAGTACTTC.

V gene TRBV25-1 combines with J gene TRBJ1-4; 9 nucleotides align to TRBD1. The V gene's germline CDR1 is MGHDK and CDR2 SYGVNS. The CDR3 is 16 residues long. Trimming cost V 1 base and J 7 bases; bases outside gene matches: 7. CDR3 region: CASSESRQGVGEKLFF. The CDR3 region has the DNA TGTGCCAGCAGTGAATCCCGACAGGGGGTGGGTGAAAAACTGTTTTTT.

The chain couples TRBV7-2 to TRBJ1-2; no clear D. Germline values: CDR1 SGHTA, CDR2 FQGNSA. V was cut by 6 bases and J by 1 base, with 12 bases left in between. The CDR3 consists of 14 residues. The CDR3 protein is CASSSDTINYGYTF. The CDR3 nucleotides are TGTGCCAGCAGTTCCGACACCATTAACTATGGCTACACCTTC.

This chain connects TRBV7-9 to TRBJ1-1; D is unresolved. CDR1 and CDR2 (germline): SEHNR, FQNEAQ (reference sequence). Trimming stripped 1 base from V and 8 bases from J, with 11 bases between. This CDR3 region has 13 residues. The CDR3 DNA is TGTGCCAGCAGCTTAGTTTACGGGATCGAAGCTTTCTTT. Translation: CASSLVYGIEAFF.

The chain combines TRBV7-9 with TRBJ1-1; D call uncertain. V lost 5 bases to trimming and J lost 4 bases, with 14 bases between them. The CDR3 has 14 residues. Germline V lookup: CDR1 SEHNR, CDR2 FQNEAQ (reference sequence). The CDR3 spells CASSATSVLTEAFF. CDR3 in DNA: TGTGCCAGCAGCGCGACTTCGGTTCTCACTGAAGCTTTCTTT.

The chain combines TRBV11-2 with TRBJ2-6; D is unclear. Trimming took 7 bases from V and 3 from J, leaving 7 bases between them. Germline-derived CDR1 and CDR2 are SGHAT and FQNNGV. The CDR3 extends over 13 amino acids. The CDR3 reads CASNPSGANVLTF. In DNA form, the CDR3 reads TGTGCCAGCAACCCGAGTGGGGCCAACGTCCTGACTTTC.

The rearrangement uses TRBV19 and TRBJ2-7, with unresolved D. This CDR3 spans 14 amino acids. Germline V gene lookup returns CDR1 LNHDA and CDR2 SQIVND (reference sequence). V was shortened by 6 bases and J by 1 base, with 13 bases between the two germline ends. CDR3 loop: CASRSSSLSYEQYF. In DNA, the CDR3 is TGTGCCAGTAGATCCTCGTCACTTTCCTACGAGCAGTACTTC. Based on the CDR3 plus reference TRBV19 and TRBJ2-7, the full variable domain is DGGITQSPKYLFRKEGQNVTLSCEQNLNHDAMYWYRQDPGQGLRLIYYSQIVNDFQKGDIAEGYSVSREKKESFPLTVTSAQKNPTAFYLCASRSSSLSYEQYFGPGTRLTVT.

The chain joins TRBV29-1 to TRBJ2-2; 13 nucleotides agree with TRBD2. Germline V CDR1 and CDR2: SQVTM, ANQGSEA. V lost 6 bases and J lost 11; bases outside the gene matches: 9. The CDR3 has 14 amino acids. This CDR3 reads CSVSGLAGSEELFF. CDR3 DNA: TGCAGCGTCTCGGGACTAGCGGGAAGTGAAGAGCTGTTTTTT.

The CDR3 coding sequence is TGTGCCAGCAGTGCCCTGGGGGCGTTCTATGGCTACACCTTC. Encoded protein: CASSALGAFYGYTF. This chain uses TRBV28 with TRBJ1-2; possible D gene TRBD1, 6 bases. The CDR3 extends over 14 amino acids. V lost 5 bases, J lost 4 bases, and 14 bases lay in between. Germline CDR1 MDHEN, CDR2 SYDVKM.

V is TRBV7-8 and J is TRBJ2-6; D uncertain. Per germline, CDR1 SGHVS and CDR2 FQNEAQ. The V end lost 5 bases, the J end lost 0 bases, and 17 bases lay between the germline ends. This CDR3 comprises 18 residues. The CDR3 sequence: CASSPFYTDSSGANVLTF. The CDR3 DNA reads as TGTGCCAGCAGCCCGTTCTACACTGATTCCTCTGGGGCCAACGTCCTGACTTTC.

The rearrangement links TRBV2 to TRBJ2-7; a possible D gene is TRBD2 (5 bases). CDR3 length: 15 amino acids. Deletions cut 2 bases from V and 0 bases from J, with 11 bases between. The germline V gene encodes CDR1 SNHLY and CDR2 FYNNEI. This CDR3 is CASSELGDVSYEQYF. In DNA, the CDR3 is TGTGCCAGCAGTGAACTGGGAGACGTCTCCTACGAGCAGTACTTC.

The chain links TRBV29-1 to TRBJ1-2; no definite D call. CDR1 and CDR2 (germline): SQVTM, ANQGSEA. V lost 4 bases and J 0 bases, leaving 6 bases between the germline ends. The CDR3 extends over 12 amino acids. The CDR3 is CSVGSANYGYTF. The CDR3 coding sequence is TGCAGCGTTGGCAGCGCTAACTATGGCTACACCTTC. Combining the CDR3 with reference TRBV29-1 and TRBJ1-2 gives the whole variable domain SAVISQKPSRDICQRGTSLTIQCQVDSQVTMMFWYRQQPGQSLTLIATANQGSEATYESGFVIDKFPISRPNLTFSTLTVSNMSPEDSSIYLCSVGSANYGYTFGSGTRLTVV.

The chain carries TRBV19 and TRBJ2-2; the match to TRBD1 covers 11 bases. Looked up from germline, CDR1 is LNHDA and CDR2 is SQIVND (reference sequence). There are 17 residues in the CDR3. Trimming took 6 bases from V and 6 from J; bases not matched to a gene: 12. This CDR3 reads CASRALRDRGTAGELFF. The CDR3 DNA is TGTGCCAGTAGGGCCCTCCGGGACAGGGGGACCGCCGGGGAGCTGTTTTTT.

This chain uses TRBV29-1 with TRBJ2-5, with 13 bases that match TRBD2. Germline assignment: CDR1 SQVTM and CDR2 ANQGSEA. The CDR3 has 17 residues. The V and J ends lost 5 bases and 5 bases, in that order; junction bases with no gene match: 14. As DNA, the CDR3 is TGCAGCGTTTGGACTAGCGGGAGCGATAATCCGGGGGAGACCCAGTACTTC. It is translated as CSVWTSGSDNPGETQYF. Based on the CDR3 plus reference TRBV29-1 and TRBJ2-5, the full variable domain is SAVISQKPSRDICQRGTSLTIQCQVDSQVTMMFWYRQQPGQSLTLIATANQGSEATYESGFVIDKFPISRPNLTFSTLTVSNMSPEDSSIYLCSVWTSGSDNPGETQYFGPGTRLLVL.

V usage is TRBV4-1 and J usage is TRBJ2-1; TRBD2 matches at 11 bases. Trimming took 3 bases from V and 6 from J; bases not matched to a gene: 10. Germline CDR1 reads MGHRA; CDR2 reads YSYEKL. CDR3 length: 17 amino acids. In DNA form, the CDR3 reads TGCGCCAGCAGCCAGGACCTACTAGCGGGGGCTGTCAATGAGCAGTTCTTC. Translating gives CASSQDLLAGAVNEQFF.

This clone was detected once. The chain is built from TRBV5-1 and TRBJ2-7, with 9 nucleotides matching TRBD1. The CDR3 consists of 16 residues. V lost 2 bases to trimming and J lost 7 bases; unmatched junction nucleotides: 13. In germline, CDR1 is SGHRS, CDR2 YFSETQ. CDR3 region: CASSFARDRVDGEQYF. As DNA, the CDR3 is TGCGCCAGCAGCTTTGCAAGGGACAGGGTAGATGGGGAGCAGTACTTC. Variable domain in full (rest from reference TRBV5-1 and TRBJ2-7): KAGVTQTPRYLIKTRGQQVTLSCSPISGHRSVSWYQQTPGQGLQFLFEYFSETQRNKGNFPGRFSGRQFSNSRSEMNVSTLELGDSALYLCASSFARDRVDGEQYFGPGTRLTVT.

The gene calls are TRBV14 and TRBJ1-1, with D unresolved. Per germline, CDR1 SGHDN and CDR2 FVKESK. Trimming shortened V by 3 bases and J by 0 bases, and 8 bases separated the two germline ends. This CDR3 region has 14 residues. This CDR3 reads CASSQPGLNTEAFF. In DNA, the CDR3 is TGTGCCAGCAGCCAGCCAGGTTTGAACACTGAAGCTTTCTTT. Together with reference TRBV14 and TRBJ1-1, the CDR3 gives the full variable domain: EAGVTQFPSHSVIEKGQTVTLRCDPISGHDNLYWYRRVMGKEIKFLLHFVKESKQDESGMPNNRFLAERTGGTYSTLKVQPAELEDSGVYFCASSQPGLNTEAFFGQGTRLTVV.

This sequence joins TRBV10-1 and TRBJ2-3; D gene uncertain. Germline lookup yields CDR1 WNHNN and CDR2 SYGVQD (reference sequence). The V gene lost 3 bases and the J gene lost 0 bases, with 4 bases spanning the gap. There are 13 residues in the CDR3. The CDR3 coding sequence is TGCGCCAGCAGTGAAGGTAGCACAGATACGCAGTATTTT. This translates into CASSEGSTDTQYF.

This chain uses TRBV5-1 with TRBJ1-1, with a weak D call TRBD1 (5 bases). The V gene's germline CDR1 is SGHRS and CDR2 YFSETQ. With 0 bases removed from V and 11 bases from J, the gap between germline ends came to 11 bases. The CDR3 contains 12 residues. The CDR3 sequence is CASSLAGDGAFF. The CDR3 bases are TGCGCCAGCAGCTTGGCGGGGGACGGGGCTTTCTTT. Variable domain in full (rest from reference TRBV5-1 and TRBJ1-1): KAGVTQTPRYLIKTRGQQVTLSCSPISGHRSVSWYQQTPGQGLQFLFEYFSETQRNKGNFPGRFSGRQFSNSRSEMNVSTLELGDSALYLCASSLAGDGAFFGQGTRLTVV.

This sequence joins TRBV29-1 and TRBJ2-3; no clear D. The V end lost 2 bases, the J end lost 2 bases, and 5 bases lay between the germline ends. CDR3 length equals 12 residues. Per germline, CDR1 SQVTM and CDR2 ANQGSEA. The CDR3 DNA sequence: TGCAGCGTTGAAACCTTCACAGATACGCAGTATTTT. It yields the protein CSVETFTDTQYF.

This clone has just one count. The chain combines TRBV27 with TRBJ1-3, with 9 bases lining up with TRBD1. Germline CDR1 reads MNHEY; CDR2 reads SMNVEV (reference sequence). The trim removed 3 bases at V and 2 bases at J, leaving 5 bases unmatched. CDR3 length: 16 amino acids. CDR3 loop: CASSFTGTGPGNTIYF. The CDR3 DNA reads TGTGCCAGCAGTTTCACCGGGACAGGGCCTGGAAACACCATATATTTT.